Below, 12 T cell receptor beta chains from the same sample are listed, as sequenced in a study of control samples from healthy donors and cancer patients (TCRdb year 2020). The library was prepared using the immunoSEQ multiplex PCR assay. TCRdb carries this immuneACCESS record with in-frame sequences only. Its versions omit some clonotypes, under half of them owing to an unresolved V gene in the studies checked, with the rest unexplained. Recorded for this sample are tens of thousands of clones; 88% of them occurred a single time. The leading ten clones occupy approximately 15% of the sample. Source material: blood. Receptors were obtained from a woman in her 70s in good health.

The chain employs TRBV24-1 and TRBJ2-2, with TRBD1 matching over 7 bases. Trimming at V came to 5 bases and at J to 4 bases, leaving 3 bases not matched to a gene. The CDR3 has 14 residues. Germline V lookup: CDR1 KGHDR, CDR2 SFDVKD. The CDR3 DNA follows: TGTGCCACCAGTGTAGGGACAGCCACCGGGGAGCTGTTTTTT. Protein: CATSVGTATGELFF.

This chain joins TRBV12-5 and TRBJ2-3; 7 nucleotides match TRBD2. Germline V gene data show CDR1 as LGHNT and CDR2 as FRNRAP. V gave up 6 bases and J gave up 2 bases; unmatched junction bases: 8. CDR3 length equals 15 residues. CDR3 amino acids: CASGLRGGPTDTQYF. CDR3 nucleotides: TGTGCTAGTGGCCTGAGGGGAGGGCCCACAGATACGCAGTATTTT.

The chain couples TRBV20-1 to TRBJ1-4; D is unclear. This CDR3 contains 11 residues. Germline V gene sequence: CDR1 DFQATT, CDR2 SNEGSKA (reference sequence). The V gene lost 8 bases and the J gene lost 7 bases, with 11 bases spanning the gap. CDR3 nucleotides: TGCAGTTTACTTCGGGGTGAAAAACTGTTTTTT. It is translated as CSLLRGEKLFF.

The V gene is TRBV19, the J gene TRBJ1-3, with D hard to call. The CDR3 is 16 residues long. The V and J ends lost 4 bases and 0 bases respectively, with 13 bases between them. Germline-derived CDR1 and CDR2 are LNHDA and SQIVND (reference sequence). The CDR3 here is CASSTPRRISGNTIYF. Written as DNA, the CDR3 is TGTGCCAGTAGTACCCCTCGTCGCATCTCTGGAAACACCATATATTTT.

This clone was detected only once. The genes are TRBV10-3 and TRBJ2-5; TRBD2 agrees at 9 bases. The trim removed 6 bases at V and 6 bases at J, leaving 8 bases unmatched. The CDR3 has 14 residues. Germline V lookup: CDR1 ENHRY, CDR2 SYGVKD. The CDR3 DNA follows: TGTGCCATCAGGGGAGATAGCGGGGGAAAGACCCAGTACTTC. Translation: CAIRGDSGGKTQYF.

This clone was detected a few times. The chain couples TRBV18 to TRBJ2-2, with TRBD1 matching over 7 bases. CDR1 and CDR2 (germline): KGHSH, LQKENI. The CDR3 extends over 16 amino acids. Losses at the gene ends were 0 bases for V and 3 bases for J; bases not matched to a gene: 4. In DNA, the CDR3 is TGTGCCAGCTCACCACCGGCAGGGGGAGACACCGGGGAGCTGTTTTTT. It specifies CASSPPAGGDTGELFF.

This clone was recorded a few times. The chain carries TRBV11-2 and TRBJ1-2; the D is unclear. Germline values: CDR1 SGHAT, CDR2 FQNNGV. The CDR3 covers 14 residues. Trimming pared 5 bases from V and 7 bases from J, leaving 17 bases between. The CDR3 loop is CASSADVQVIGYTF. DNA of the CDR3: TGTGCCAGCAGCGCGGACGTTCAGGTGATTGGCTACACCTTC.

This chain links TRBV27 with TRBJ1-5, with D uncertain. Per germline, CDR1 MNHEY and CDR2 SMNVEV (reference sequence). Trimming pared 6 bases from V and 2 bases from J, leaving 11 bases between. This CDR3 comprises 14 residues. DNA for the CDR3: TGTGCCAGCAGAAGGGTTTCGGGCAATCAGCCCCAGCATTTT. Its protein product is CASRRVSGNQPQHF.

V gene TRBV7-2 combines with J gene TRBJ1-2; tentative D call: TRBD1 (6 bases). The V end lost 5 bases, the J end lost 2 bases, and 21 bases lay between the germline ends. The length of the CDR3 is 17 residues. Germline loops: CDR1 SGHTA, CDR2 FQGNSA. The CDR3 DNA reads as TGTGCCAGCAGCCTACAATCAGGTACTGGACAGAACTATGGCTACACCTTC. Amino acid sequence: CASSLQSGTGQNYGYTF.

V and J are TRBV10-3 and TRBJ2-7; possibly TRBD2 for D (6 bases). This CDR3 contains 15 residues. Germline CDR1 and CDR2: ENHRY and SYGVKD. Trimming left V 3 bases short and J 5 bases short, with 17 bases between. The CDR3 protein is CAISDIVRGRNEQYF. Here the CDR3 DNA reads TGTGCCATCAGTGACATCGTTAGAGGGAGGAACGAGCAGTACTTC.

The V gene is TRBV4-1, the J gene TRBJ1-2; TRBD1 is a possible D gene (6 bases). Germline V gene data show CDR1 as MGHRA and CDR2 as YSYEKL. Trimming removed 1 base from V and 4 bases from J, with 13 bases in between. CDR3 length equals 15 residues. The CDR3 DNA is TGCGCCAGCAGCCAAGTTGAGACAGGACGCTATGGCTACACCTTC. Its translation is CASSQVETGRYGYTF.

The CDR3 DNA follows: TGTGCCAGCAGTCAGGGCGATATGAACACTGAAGCTTTCTTT. Protein: CASSQGDMNTEAFF. The chain employs TRBV6-2 or TRBV6-3 and TRBJ1-1, with D perhaps matching TRBD1 (5 bases). The germline V gene has CDR1 MNHEY and CDR2 SVGEGT. The CDR3 extends over 14 amino acids. V was clipped by 5 bases and J by 0 bases, with 10 bases between them.